Below are 14 T cell receptor beta chains sequenced from a single sample in a study of Graves' ophthalmopathy and Graves' hyperthyroidism. The authors amplified TCR beta CDR3 regions, and they did so from RNA transcripts for repertoire sequencing. HTBI primers were employed in first-round RT-PCR, then a second-round multiplex PCR followed. Each CDR3 protein is one row after TCRdb ran MiXCR on the multiplex PCR reads. This table has 650,000 to 900,000 distinct CDR3 sequences, roughly 41% appearing once. The sequencing input was peripheral blood. The receptors here all came from an adult man with Graves' ophthalmopathy.

This clonotype was counted only a few times. The chain joins TRBV19 to TRBJ1-1, with 9 bases fitting TRBD1. Per the germline V gene, CDR1 is LNHDA and CDR2 is SQIVND (reference sequence). CDR3 length: 15 amino acids. J gave up 3 bases and V 9 bases, and 11 bases lay outside the gene matches. As DNA, the CDR3 is TGTGCCAGCGGACCGGGACAGGGATTTTACACTGAAGCTTTCTTT. This codes for CASGPGQGFYTEAFF.

The rearrangement joins TRBV20-1 to TRBJ1-1; no clear D. V shed 5 bases and J shed 6 bases, with 16 bases lying between them. There are 13 residues in the CDR3. Germline CDR1 DFQATT, CDR2 SNEGSKA (reference sequence). The CDR3 bases are TGCAGTGCTGTGGGCGGTGGGTGGCCTGAAGCTTTCTTT. It is translated as CSAVGGGWPEAFF.

This clonotype has just a few counts. The rearrangement joins TRBV2 to TRBJ2-7, with 9 positions matching TRBD2. This CDR3 region has 13 residues. Germline V gives CDR1 SNHLY, CDR2 FYNNEI. V was pared by 6 bases and J by 6 bases, with 6 bases of the junction left unmatched. The CDR3 coding sequence is TGTGCCAGCAGGTCTCTAGCGGGACTCGAGCAGTACTTC. Residues: CASRSLAGLEQYF.

There are many counts of this clonotype. The chain couples TRBV12-3 or TRBV12-4 to TRBJ1-1; D may be TRBD1 (6 bases). The CDR3 runs 14 residues. V was trimmed by 4 bases and J by 1 base, leaving 10 bases between them. CDR3 region: CASSWTAQNTEAFF. The CDR3 nucleotides read TGTGCCAGCAGTTGGACAGCACAGAACACTGAAGCTTTCTTT.

The chain employs TRBV15 and TRBJ2-7; a possible D gene is TRBD2 (5 bases). V was trimmed by 5 bases and J by 6 bases, leaving 20 bases between them. Germline values: CDR1 LNHNV, CDR2 YYDKDF (reference sequence). The CDR3 length is 15 residues. The CDR3 sequence: CATSVEDFTPTEQYF. CDR3 sequence (DNA): TGTGCCACCAGCGTTGAGGACTTCACCCCTACCGAGCAGTACTTC.

As for this clonotype: A read error may explain this, as a much larger clone is one base away. This chain connects TRBV2 to TRBJ1-4, with D unclear. Germline V gives CDR1 SNHLY, CDR2 FYNNEI. The CDR3 covers 16 residues. The CDR3 DNA reads TGTGCCATCAGTGCATTGGAGGGCTCAACTAATGAAAAACTGTTTTTT. This sequence encodes CAISALEGSTNEKLFF.

This clonotype was counted between two and nine times. The genes are TRBV6-1 and TRBJ1-5; maybe TRBD1 (5 bases). This CDR3 has 14 amino acids. Germline V gene data show CDR1 as MNHNS and CDR2 as SASEGT. Between the trimmed V and J ends, which lost 8 bases and 0 bases, there was a span of 11 bases. DNA of the CDR3: TGTGCCAGCTGGGGGTCTTATAGCAATCAGCCCCAGCATTTT. It codes for CASWGSYSNQPQHF.

Note on this clonotype: This could be a read error, since a much larger clone is one nucleotide away. The J gene is TRBJ1-5, the V gene TRBV2; D gene unclear. The CDR3 loop spans 10 amino acids. With 6 bases removed from V and 5 bases from J, the gap between germline ends came to 2 bases. Germline V CDR1 and CDR2: SNHLY, FYNNEI. CDR3 sequence reads: CASRDQPQHF. The CDR3 nucleotides read TGTGCCAGCAGGGATCAGCCCCAGCATTTT. Variable domain in full (rest from reference TRBV2 and TRBJ1-5): EPEVTQTPSHQVTQMGQEVILRCVPISNHLYFYWYRQILGQKVEFLVSFYNNEISEKSEIFDDQFSVERPDGSNFTLKIRSTKLEDSAMYFCASRDQPQHFGDGTRLSIL.

This clonotype was counted a few times. The chain links TRBV9 to TRBJ1-6; D not certain. The CDR3 extends over 16 amino acids. Germline-derived CDR1 and CDR2 are SGDLS and YYNGEE. Between the trimmed V and J ends, which lost 4 bases and 6 bases, there was a span of 17 bases. CDR3 sequence reads: CASSSPVGLVNSPLHF. CDR3 bases: TGTGCCAGCAGCTCCCCCGTGGGGTTAGTTAATTCACCCCTCCACTTT.

The chain is built from TRBV11-2 and TRBJ1-6; weak D call: TRBD1 (6 bases). Trimming stripped 5 bases from V and 8 bases from J, with 16 bases between. Germline V gives CDR1 SGHAT, CDR2 FQNNGV. This CDR3 is 15 amino acids long. The CDR3 DNA is TGTGCCAGCAGCCCCAGACAGGAGATAGATTCACCCCTCCACTTT. It specifies CASSPRQEIDSPLHF.

Concerning this clonotype itself: This sequence may be a read error, since a much larger clone differs from it by one base. The chain recombines TRBV11-2 with TRBJ2-7; 12 bases map to TRBD1. CDR3 length: 16 amino acids. V was pared by 11 bases and J by 0 bases, with 11 bases of the junction left unmatched. Germline V gives CDR1 SGHAT, CDR2 FQNNGV. The CDR3 reads CAGSPGTGGHSYEQYF. The CDR3 DNA reads TGTGCCGGTAGTCCCGGGACAGGGGGCCACTCCTACGAGCAGTACTTC.

This chain uses TRBV5-4 with TRBJ2-5; 9 bases align to TRBD2. Germline values: CDR1 SGHNT, CDR2 YYREEE (reference sequence). With V trimmed by 1 base and J by 1 base, 11 bases remained unmatched. The CDR3 loop spans 18 amino acids. The CDR3 DNA reads as TGTGCCAGCAGCTTGCGGCCTAGCGGGATGAGTTCCCAAGAGACCCAGTACTTC. It codes for CASSLRPSGMSSQETQYF.

This rearrangement joins TRBV19 to TRBJ2-7; D is unclear. The closer fit of TRBJ2-1 to the DNA end suggests the J call may be wrong. This CDR3 comprises 11 residues. The germline V gene has CDR1 LNHDA and CDR2 SQIVND (reference sequence). For the CDR3, the DNA is TGTGCCAGTAGTTTGACCGATGAGCAGTTCTTC. Protein sequence: CASSLTDEQFF.

This clonotype was seen ten or more times. The chain uses TRBV25-1 and TRBJ2-2; D ambiguous. Trimming cost V 5 bases and J 6 bases, with 10 bases left between them. In germline, CDR1 is MGHDK, CDR2 SYGVNS. The CDR3 runs to 13 residues. CDR3 DNA: TGTGCCAGCAGTTACTTGGCGGCCGGGGAGCTGTTTTTT. As protein: CASSYLAAGELFF.